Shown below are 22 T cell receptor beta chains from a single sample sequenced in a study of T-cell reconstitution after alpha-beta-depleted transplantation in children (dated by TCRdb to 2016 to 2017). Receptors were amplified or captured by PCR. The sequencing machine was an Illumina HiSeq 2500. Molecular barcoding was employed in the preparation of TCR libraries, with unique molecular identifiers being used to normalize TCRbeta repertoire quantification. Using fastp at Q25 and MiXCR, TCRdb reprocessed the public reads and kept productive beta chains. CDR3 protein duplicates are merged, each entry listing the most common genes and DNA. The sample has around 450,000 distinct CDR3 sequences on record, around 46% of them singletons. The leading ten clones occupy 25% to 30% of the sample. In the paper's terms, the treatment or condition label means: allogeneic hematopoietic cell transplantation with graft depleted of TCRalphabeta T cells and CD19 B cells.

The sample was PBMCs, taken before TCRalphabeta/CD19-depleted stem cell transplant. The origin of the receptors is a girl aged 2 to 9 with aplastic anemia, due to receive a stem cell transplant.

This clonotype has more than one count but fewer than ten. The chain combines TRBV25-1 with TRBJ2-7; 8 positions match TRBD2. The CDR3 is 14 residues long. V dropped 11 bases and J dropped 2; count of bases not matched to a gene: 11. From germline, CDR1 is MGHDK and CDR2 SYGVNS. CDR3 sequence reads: CALGGGRAPYEQYF. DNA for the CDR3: TGTGCCCTCGGGGGGGGGAGGGCCCCCTACGAGCAGTACTTC.

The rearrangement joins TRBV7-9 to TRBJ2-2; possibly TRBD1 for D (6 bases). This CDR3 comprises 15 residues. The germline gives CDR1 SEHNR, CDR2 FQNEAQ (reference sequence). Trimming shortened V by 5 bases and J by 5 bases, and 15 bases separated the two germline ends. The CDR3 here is CASSLPTQGTGELFF. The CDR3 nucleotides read TGTGCCAGCAGCCTCCCCACCCAGGGGACCGGGGAGCTGTTTTTT.

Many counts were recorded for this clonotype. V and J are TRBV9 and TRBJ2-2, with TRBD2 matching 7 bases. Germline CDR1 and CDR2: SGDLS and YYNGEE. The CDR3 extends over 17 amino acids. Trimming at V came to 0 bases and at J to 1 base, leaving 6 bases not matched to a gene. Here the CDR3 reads CASSVGDYLQNTGELFF. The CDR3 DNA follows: TGTGCCAGCAGCGTAGGGGACTATCTCCAGAACACCGGGGAGCTGTTTTTT.

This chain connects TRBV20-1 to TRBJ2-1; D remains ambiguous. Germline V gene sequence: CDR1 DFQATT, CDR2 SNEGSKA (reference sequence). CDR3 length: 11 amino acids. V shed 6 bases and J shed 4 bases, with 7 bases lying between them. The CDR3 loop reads CSATRYNEQFF. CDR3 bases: TGCAGTGCGACCCGATACAATGAGCAGTTCTTC.

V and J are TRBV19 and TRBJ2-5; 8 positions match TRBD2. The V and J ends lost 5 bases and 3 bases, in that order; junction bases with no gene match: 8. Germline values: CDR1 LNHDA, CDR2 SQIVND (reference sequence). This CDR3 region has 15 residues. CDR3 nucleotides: TGTGCCAGTAGTCCTCGACTAGCGATCAAAGAGACCCAGTACTTC. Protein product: CASSPRLAIKETQYF.

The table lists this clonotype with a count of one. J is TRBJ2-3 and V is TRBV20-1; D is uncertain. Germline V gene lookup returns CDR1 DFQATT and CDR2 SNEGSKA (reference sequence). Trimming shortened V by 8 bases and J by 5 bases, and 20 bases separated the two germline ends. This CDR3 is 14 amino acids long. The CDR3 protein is CSLERFGLKDTQYF. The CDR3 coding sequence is TGCAGTCTAGAGAGATTTGGTTTAAAAGATACGCAGTATTTT.

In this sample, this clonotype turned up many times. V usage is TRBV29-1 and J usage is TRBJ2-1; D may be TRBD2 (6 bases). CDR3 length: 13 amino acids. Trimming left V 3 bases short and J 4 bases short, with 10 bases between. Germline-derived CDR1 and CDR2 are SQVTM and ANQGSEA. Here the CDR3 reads CSVDPGLYNEQFF. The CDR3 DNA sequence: TGCAGCGTTGATCCGGGACTGTACAATGAGCAGTTCTTC.

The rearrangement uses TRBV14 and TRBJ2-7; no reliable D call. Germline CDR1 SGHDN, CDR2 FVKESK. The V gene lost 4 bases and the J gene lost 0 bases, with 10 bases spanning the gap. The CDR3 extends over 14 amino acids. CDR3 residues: CASSPAQLSYEQYF. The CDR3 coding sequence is TGTGCCAGCAGCCCAGCGCAGCTCTCCTACGAGCAGTACTTC.

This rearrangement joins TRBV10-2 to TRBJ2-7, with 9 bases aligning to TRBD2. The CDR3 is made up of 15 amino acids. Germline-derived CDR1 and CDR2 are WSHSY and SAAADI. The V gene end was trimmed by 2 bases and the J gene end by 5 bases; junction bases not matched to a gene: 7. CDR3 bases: TGCGCCAGCAGTGAGGGGCAGCGGGGGGCGGACGAGCAGTACTTC. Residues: CASSEGQRGADEQYF.

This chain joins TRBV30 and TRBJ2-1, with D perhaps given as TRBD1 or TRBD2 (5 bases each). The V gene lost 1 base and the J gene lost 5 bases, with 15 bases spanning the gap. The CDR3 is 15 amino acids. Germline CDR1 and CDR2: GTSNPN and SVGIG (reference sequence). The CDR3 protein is CAWSEGLEGNNEQFF. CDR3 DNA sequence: TGTGCCTGGAGTGAAGGGCTAGAGGGGAACAATGAGCAGTTCTTC.

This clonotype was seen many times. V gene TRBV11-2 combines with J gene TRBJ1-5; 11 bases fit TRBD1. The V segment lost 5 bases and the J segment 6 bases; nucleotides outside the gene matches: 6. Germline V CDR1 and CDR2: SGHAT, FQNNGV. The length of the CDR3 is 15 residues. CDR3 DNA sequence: TGTGCCAGCAGCCAGGGGACAGGGGGAACTCAGCCCCAGCATTTT. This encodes CASSQGTGGTQPQHF.

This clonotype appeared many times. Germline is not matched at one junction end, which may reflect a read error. The CDR3 loop is CASTKKGGTSGIF. CDR3 in DNA: TGTGCCAGCACCAAAAAAGGAGGGACTAGCGGAATCTTC. V is TRBV27 and J is TRBJ2-1; 11 bases align to TRBD2. The CDR3 has 13 amino acids. Germline CDR1 and CDR2: MNHEY and SMNVEV (reference sequence).

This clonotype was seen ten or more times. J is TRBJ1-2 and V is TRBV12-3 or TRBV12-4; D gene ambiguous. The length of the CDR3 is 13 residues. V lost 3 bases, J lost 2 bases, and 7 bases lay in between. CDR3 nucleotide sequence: TGTGCCAGCAGTTTCCCCTGGAACTATGGCTACACCTTC. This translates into CASSFPWNYGYTF.

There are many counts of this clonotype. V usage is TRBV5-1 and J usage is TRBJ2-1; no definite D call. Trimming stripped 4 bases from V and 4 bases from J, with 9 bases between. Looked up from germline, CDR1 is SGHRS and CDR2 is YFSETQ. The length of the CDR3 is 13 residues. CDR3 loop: CASSDSNYNEQFF. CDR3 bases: TGCGCCAGCAGCGACTCCAATTACAATGAGCAGTTCTTC. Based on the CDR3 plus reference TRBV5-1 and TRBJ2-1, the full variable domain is KAGVTQTPRYLIKTRGQQVTLSCSPISGHRSVSWYQQTPGQGLQFLFEYFSETQRNKGNFPGRFSGRQFSNSRSEMNVSTLELGDSALYLCASSDSNYNEQFFGPGTRLTVL.

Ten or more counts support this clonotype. The CDR3 bases are TGTGCCAGCAGTTTGAGTCCGTACGAGCAGTACTTC. Translating it yields CASSLSPYEQYF. This chain joins TRBV12-3 or TRBV12-4 and TRBJ2-7, with D unresolved. This CDR3 is 12 amino acids long. V was trimmed by 3 bases and J by 4 bases, leaving 7 bases between them.

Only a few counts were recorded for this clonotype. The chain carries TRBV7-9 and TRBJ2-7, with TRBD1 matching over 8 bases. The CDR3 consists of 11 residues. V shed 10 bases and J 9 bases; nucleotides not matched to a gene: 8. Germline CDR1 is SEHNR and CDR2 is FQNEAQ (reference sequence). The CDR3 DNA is TGTGCCACTCTACAGGGGGGCGGGCAGTACTTC. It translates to CATLQGGGQYF.

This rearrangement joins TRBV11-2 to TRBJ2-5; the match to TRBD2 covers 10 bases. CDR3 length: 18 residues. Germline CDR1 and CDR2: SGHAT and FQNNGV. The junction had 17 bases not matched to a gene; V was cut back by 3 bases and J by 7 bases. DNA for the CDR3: TGTGCCAGCAGCTTCGGGATAGCAGCGGGAGGGATCGAAGGGACCCAGTACTTC. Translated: CASSFGIAAGGIEGTQYF.

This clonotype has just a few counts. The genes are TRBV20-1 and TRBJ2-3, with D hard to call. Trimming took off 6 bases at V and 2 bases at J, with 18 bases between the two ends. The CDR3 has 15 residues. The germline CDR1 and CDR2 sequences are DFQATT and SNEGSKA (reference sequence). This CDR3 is CSARKVPGPTDTQYF. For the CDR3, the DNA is TGCAGTGCCCGGAAGGTACCGGGCCCCACAGATACGCAGTATTTT.

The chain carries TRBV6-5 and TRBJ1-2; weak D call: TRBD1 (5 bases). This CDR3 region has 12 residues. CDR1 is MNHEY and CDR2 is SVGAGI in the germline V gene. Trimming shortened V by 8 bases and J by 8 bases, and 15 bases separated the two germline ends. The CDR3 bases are TGTGCCAGCGGGGGACCTGCGGGGGGCTACACCTTC. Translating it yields CASGGPAGGYTF.

CDR3 sequence reads: CASSPAGTALYEQYF. In nucleotides, the CDR3 is TGTGCCAGCAGTCCCGCCGGGACAGCCCTTTACGAGCAGTACTTC. The chain carries TRBV6-1 and TRBJ2-7, with 7 bases that match TRBD1. Germline V gene lookup returns CDR1 MNHNS and CDR2 SASEGT. Trimming at V came to 5 bases and at J to 4 bases, leaving 11 bases not matched to a gene. This CDR3 has 15 amino acids.

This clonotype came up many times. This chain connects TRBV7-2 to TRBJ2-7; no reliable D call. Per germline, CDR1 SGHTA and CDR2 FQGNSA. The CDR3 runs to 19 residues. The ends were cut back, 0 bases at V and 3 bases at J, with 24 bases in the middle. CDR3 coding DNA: TGTGCCAGCAGCTTAGCTCCCACAGCGCCTGCAATGGGATTCTACGAGCAGTACTTC. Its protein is CASSLAPTAPAMGFYEQYF.

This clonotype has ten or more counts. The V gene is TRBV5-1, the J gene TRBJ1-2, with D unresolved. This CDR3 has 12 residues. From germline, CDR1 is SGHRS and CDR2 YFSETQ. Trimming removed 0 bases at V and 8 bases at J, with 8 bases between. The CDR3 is CASSLAFSGYTF. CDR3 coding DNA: TGCGCCAGCAGCTTGGCCTTCAGCGGCTACACCTTC.